The clone carrying this T cell receptor beta chain was recorded a few times. These data originate in a study of blood T cells in healthy people across ages. A J-beta primer mix and a sample-barcoded 5' primer were used in a second PCR of about 6 to 12 cycles. TCRdb passed the 5' RACE reads through MiXCR, listing each CDR3 protein once. The sample yields 800,000 to 950,000 distinct CDR3 sequences, 25% to 30% seen once. The CDR3 is made up of 13 amino acids. CDR1 DFQATT and CDR2 SNEGSKA come from the germline V gene (reference sequence). Trimming left V 4 bases short and J 4 bases short, with 8 bases between. These data were also filed under a second study, of T cells of mothers and their children.

The TCR was taken from a woman in her 40s in good health. This chain connects TRBV20-1 to TRBJ2-6, with D hard to call. The sequencing input was blood. The CDR3 DNA reads as TGCAGTGCTAAGGTTGGGGGGGCCAACGTCCTGACTTTC. Its protein is CSAKVGGANVLTF.